A selection of T cell receptor beta chains follows, all from one sample in a study of blood T cell repertoires in COVID-19. Assay: immunoSEQ multiplex PCR; the TCRdb copy retains only in-frame clones and omits some. The data show 90,000 to 120,000 clones, roughly 86% seen once. Sequencing was done on a sample of peripheral blood. The receptors derive from a woman aged 55-69 years with acute or convalescent COVID-19. CDR3s include the opening cysteine and the closing phenylalanine or tryptophan. Fields, in order: J gene, V gene, D gene, clone size, CDR3 DNA, CDR3 protein. The D gene is left open where the match is weak. Size values are once, few and many counts, or a class for expanded clones, and some rows have none.

j_call: TRBJ2-7; v_call: TRBV27; d_call: TRBD2; clone_size: NA; cdr3_nt: TGTGCCAGCAGTTCCGCCGGACTAGTGCGGGAGCAGTACTTC; cdr3_aa: CASSSAGLVREQYF
j_call: TRBJ2-2; v_call: TRBV28; d_call: NA; clone_size: NA; cdr3_nt: TGTGCCAGCAGTGGGCCCGAGTTCACCGGGGAGCTGTTTTTT; cdr3_aa: CASSGPEFTGELFF
j_call: TRBJ2-1; v_call: TRBV6-1; d_call: NA; clone_size: NA; cdr3_nt: TGTGCCAGCAGTGAGGAACTAGGGCAGTTCTTC; cdr3_aa: CASSEELGQFF
j_call: TRBJ2-7; v_call: TRBV10-3; d_call: NA; clone_size: few; cdr3_nt: TGTGCCATCAGTGGCGCTACTGGCTACGAGCAGTACTTC; cdr3_aa: CAISGATGYEQYF
j_call: TRBJ2-1; v_call: TRBV28; d_call: NA; clone_size: NA; cdr3_nt: TGTGCCAGCAGTTCCTGGACTAATGAGCAGTTCTTC; cdr3_aa: CASSSWTNEQFF
j_call: TRBJ2-2; v_call: TRBV7-2; d_call: TRBD2; clone_size: NA; cdr3_nt: TGTGCCAGCAGTTCGGGACTAGCGGGAGTTCTTGGGGAGCTGTTTTTT; cdr3_aa: CASSSGLAGVLGELFF
j_call: TRBJ1-1; v_call: TRBV6-1; d_call: NA; clone_size: NA; cdr3_nt: TGTGCCAGCAGTGAACAATTAGACACTGAAGCTTTCTTT; cdr3_aa: CASSEQLDTEAFF
j_call: TRBJ1-1; v_call: TRBV7-6; d_call: NA; clone_size: NA; cdr3_nt: TGTGCCAGCAGCTTAGAGTCGGTGAACACTGAAGCTTTCTTT; cdr3_aa: CASSLESVNTEAFF
j_call: TRBJ1-5; v_call: TRBV19; d_call: TRBD1; clone_size: NA; cdr3_nt: TGTGCCAGTAGTTTCCGGGACAGGGGCAATCAGCCCCAGCATTTT; cdr3_aa: CASSFRDRGNQPQHF
j_call: TRBJ1-4; v_call: TRBV5-4; d_call: NA; clone_size: NA; cdr3_nt: TGTGCCAGCAGCTTGTGGTATGGCGGTAATGAAAAACTGTTTTTT; cdr3_aa: CASSLWYGGNEKLFF